These 20 T cell receptor beta chains were all obtained from the same sample, sequenced in a study of blood T cell repertoires in COVID-19. Assay: immunoSEQ multiplex PCR; the TCRdb copy retains only in-frame clones and omits some. Of about 140,000 clones listed, more than 80% are singletons. Input material: peripheral blood. The receptors stem from an older woman with active COVID-19.

The chain combines TRBV9 with TRBJ2-2; unclear D gene. The germline V gene has CDR1 SGDLS and CDR2 YYNGEE. The CDR3 runs to 14 residues. V was shortened by 0 bases and J by 4 bases, with 7 bases between the two germline ends. The CDR3 here is CASSVDSTTGELFF. The CDR3, as DNA: TGTGCCAGCAGCGTAGACAGTACCACCGGGGAGCTGTTTTTT.

The chain recombines TRBV6-5 with TRBJ2-2; 8 bases match TRBD2. J lost 4 bases, V lost 2 bases, and 0 bases had no gene match. The CDR3 contains 14 residues. Germline assignment: CDR1 MNHEY and CDR2 SVGAGI. The CDR3 DNA is TGTGCCAGCAGTTACCTAGCGGGCACCGGGGAGCTGTTTTTT. Translating gives CASSYLAGTGELFF.

Note on this clone: One junction end does not reproduce the germline sequence, and a read error may be involved. The chain links TRBV29-1 to TRBJ1-5, with D perhaps matching TRBD1 (5 bases). Per the germline V gene, CDR1 is SQVTM and CDR2 is ANQGSEA. The CDR3 extends over 12 amino acids. The DNA of the CDR3 is TGCAGCGCGGGAGGGGTCAATGAGCCCCAGCATTTT. It translates to CSAGGVNEPQHF.

Here the CDR3 DNA reads TGCGCCAGCAGGCCGGCCGGGACAACTTATGGCTACACCTTC. This sequence encodes CASRPAGTTYGYTF. The rearrangement links TRBV5-1 to TRBJ1-2; the D gene is possibly TRBD1 (6 bases). CDR1 is SGHRS and CDR2 is YFSETQ in the germline V gene. With 5 bases removed from V and 5 bases from J, the gap between germline ends came to 16 bases. This CDR3 contains 14 residues.

The V and J genes are TRBV29-1 and TRBJ1-1; 10 bases align to TRBD1. The CDR3 has 17 residues. Trimming took 6 bases from V and 0 from J; bases not matched to a gene: 13. From germline, CDR1 is SQVTM and CDR2 ANQGSEA. The CDR3 protein is CSVLGGQGFGMNTEAFF. The CDR3 bases are TGCAGCGTCCTCGGGGGACAGGGGTTTGGGATGAACACTGAAGCTTTCTTT.

The chain employs TRBV7-2 and TRBJ1-4; 9 positions agree with TRBD1. Germline values: CDR1 SGHTA, CDR2 FQGNSA. The CDR3 loop spans 15 amino acids. With V trimmed by 5 bases and J by 8 bases, 9 bases remained unmatched. CDR3 in amino acids: CASSPAGTGREKLFF. In nucleotides, the CDR3 is TGTGCCAGCAGCCCCGCCGGGACAGGGAGAGAAAAACTGTTTTTT.

The rearrangement joins TRBV20-1 to TRBJ2-3; no clear D gene. Germline assignment: CDR1 DFQATT and CDR2 SNEGSKA (reference sequence). CDR3 size: 14 residues. The ends were cut back, 3 bases at V and 2 bases at J, with 12 bases in the middle. The DNA for the CDR3 is TGCAGTGCTAGTTTTCGTCTAGACACAGATACGCAGTATTTT. Its protein is CSASFRLDTDTQYF.

This clone was counted only a few times. The chain uses TRBV7-6 and TRBJ2-1; TRBD2 is a possible D gene (6 bases). The CDR3 has 17 residues. In germline, CDR1 is SGHVS, CDR2 FNYEAQ. V lost 3 bases and J lost 4, with 19 bases in between. As DNA, the CDR3 is TGTGCCAGCAGCTTTGCCCGTCGACTAGTGTTTTACAATGAGCAGTTCTTC. As protein: CASSFARRLVFYNEQFF.

This sequence joins TRBV9 and TRBJ1-3; D unclear. Trimming removed 5 bases from V and 0 bases from J, with 15 bases in between. There are 16 residues in the CDR3. The germline CDR1 and CDR2 sequences are SGDLS and YYNGEE. Here the CDR3 DNA reads TGTGCCAGCAGTTCCCTCGGTCCCTACTCTGGAAACACCATATATTTT. Amino acids: CASSSLGPYSGNTIYF. Full variable domain (remainder filled in from reference TRBV9 and TRBJ1-3): DSGVTQTPKHLITATGQRVTLRCSPRSGDLSVYWYQQSLDQGLQFLIQYYNGEERAKGNILERFSAQQFPDLHSELNLSSLELGDSALYFCASSSLGPYSGNTIYFGEGSWLTVV.

The genes are TRBV9 and TRBJ1-6; perhaps TRBD1 as D (5 bases). Germline-derived CDR1 and CDR2 are SGDLS and YYNGEE. Trimming took 4 bases from V and 3 from J, leaving 20 bases between them. The CDR3 runs to 18 residues. The CDR3 region has the DNA TGTGCCAGCAGCCCAAGCCTTATGCGGGGCGACTATAATTCACCCCTCCACTTT. This codes for CASSPSLMRGDYNSPLHF. Full variable domain (outside the CDR3, taken from reference TRBV9 and TRBJ1-6): DSGVTQTPKHLITATGQRVTLRCSPRSGDLSVYWYQQSLDQGLQFLIQYYNGEERAKGNILERFSAQQFPDLHSELNLSSLELGDSALYFCASSPSLMRGDYNSPLHFGNGTRLTVT.

The rearrangement links TRBV5-7 to TRBJ2-1; 13 nucleotides align to TRBD2. TRBV5-7 is known as an ORF, though its function is uncertain. V lost 3 bases, J lost 6 bases, and 15 bases stayed unmatched. The CDR3 loop spans 19 amino acids. CDR3 residues: CASSSDLLAGGPGINEQFF. In DNA form, the CDR3 reads TGTGCCAGCAGCTCCGACTTACTAGCGGGAGGGCCTGGAATCAATGAGCAGTTCTTC.

The chain couples TRBV9 to TRBJ2-5, with D maybe TRBD1 (5 bases). Germline V CDR1 and CDR2: SGDLS, YYNGEE. V lost 0 bases and J lost 4, with 7 bases in between. This CDR3 spans 13 amino acids. Here the CDR3 DNA reads TGTGCCAGCAGCGTAGCAGGGTTAGAGACCCAGTACTTC. It codes for CASSVAGLETQYF.

The rearrangement links TRBV14 to TRBJ2-5, with TRBD2 as a possible D gene (6 bases). The V end was cut by 3 bases, the J end by 6 bases, with 17 bases between. This CDR3 is built from 15 residues. CDR1 SGHDN and CDR2 FVKESK come from the germline V gene. CDR3 sequence reads: CASSQEPASAKTQYF. DNA for the CDR3: TGTGCCAGCAGCCAGGAGCCGGCTAGCGCTAAGACCCAGTACTTC.

The J gene is TRBJ2-5, the V gene TRBV5-1; TRBD2 might be the D (5 bases). This CDR3 has 16 residues. The V end was cut by 0 bases, the J end by 2 bases, with 14 bases between. From germline, CDR1 is SGHRS and CDR2 YFSETQ. The CDR3 region is CASSLGASLPQETQYF. In DNA, the CDR3 is TGCGCCAGCAGCTTGGGCGCTAGCTTACCACAAGAGACCCAGTACTTC. Variable domain in full (rest from reference TRBV5-1 and TRBJ2-5): KAGVTQTPRYLIKTRGQQVTLSCSPISGHRSVSWYQQTPGQGLQFLFEYFSETQRNKGNFPGRFSGRQFSNSRSEMNVSTLELGDSALYLCASSLGASLPQETQYFGPGTRLLVL.

This chain connects TRBV18 to TRBJ1-1, with 9 bases identical to TRBD1. Losses at the gene ends were 6 bases for V and 5 bases for J; bases not matched to a gene: 10. The CDR3 is made up of 15 amino acids. Germline CDR1 is KGHSH and CDR2 is LQKENI. The CDR3 nucleotides read TGTGCCAGCTCGTCGGACAGGGGAGGAAGGACTGAAGCTTTCTTT. This gives the protein CASSSDRGGRTEAFF.

The chain links TRBV29-1 to TRBJ2-2; maybe TRBD1 (6 bases). Deletions cut 7 bases from V and 2 bases from J, with 17 bases between. From germline, CDR1 is SQVTM and CDR2 ANQGSEA. The CDR3 totals 15 residues. The CDR3 nucleotides read TGCAGCGCGGGCGCAGGGGCTGCCAACACCGGGGAGCTGTTTTTT. Protein: CSAGAGAANTGELFF.

This chain joins TRBV6-5 and TRBJ2-1, with 10 bases lining up with TRBD1. Germline V CDR1 and CDR2: MNHEY, SVGAGI. CDR3 size: 15 residues. The V and J ends lost 6 bases and 6 bases, in that order; junction bases with no gene match: 8. The CDR3 nucleotides are TGTGCCAGCAGCCCCTCGGGACAGGGGCGCAATGAGCAGTTCTTC. It translates to CASSPSGQGRNEQFF.

The chain couples TRBV4-2 to TRBJ2-3, with a possible D match to TRBD1 (7 bases). The length of the CDR3 is 19 residues. V was cut by 0 bases and J by 2 bases, with 21 bases left in between. The germline CDR1 and CDR2 sequences are LGHNA and YNFKEQ. The CDR3: CASSQDPPLGGGFTDTQYF. The DNA for the CDR3 is TGTGCCAGCAGCCAAGATCCTCCCCTAGGAGGGGGCTTCACAGATACGCAGTATTTT.

This clone was detected only a few times. The chain is built from TRBV28 and TRBJ1-4; unclear D gene. The CDR3 covers 15 residues. With 6 bases removed from V and 3 bases from J, the gap between germline ends came to 14 bases. The germline CDR1 and CDR2 sequences are MDHEN and SYDVKM. The CDR3 coding sequence is TGTGCCAGCAGCAGACCTGGAGTAGCTAATGAAAAACTGTTTTTT. Its protein is CASSRPGVANEKLFF.

The rearrangement links TRBV19 to TRBJ2-3; maybe TRBD2 (5 bases). In germline, CDR1 is LNHDA, CDR2 SQIVND (reference sequence). The CDR3 consists of 15 residues. Trimming pared 3 bases from V and 0 bases from J, leaving 10 bases between. In DNA, the CDR3 is TGTGCCAGTAGTATTGAGGGTAAAAGCACAGATACGCAGTATTTT. It codes for CASSIEGKSTDTQYF. The complete variable domain, with remaining parts taken from reference TRBV19 and TRBJ2-3, reads DGGITQSPKYLFRKEGQNVTLSCEQNLNHDAMYWYRQDPGQGLRLIYYSQIVNDFQKGDIAEGYSVSREKKESFPLTVTSAQKNPTAFYLCASSIEGKSTDTQYFGPGTRLTVL.